The rows below give T cell receptor beta chains drawn from one sample of a study of blood T cell repertoires in COVID-19. Measured with immunoSEQ multiplex PCR; TCRdb has only the in-frame clones, and not every one. Among over 150,000 clones listed, 60% to 85% were seen once. The sample comprised peripheral blood. The receptors derive from a man aged 60 to 75 with acute or convalescent COVID-19. The CDR3 runs from the conserved cysteine through the conserved F or W. The D gene is left open where the match is weak. Expanded clones are given a class, and other clones once, few, many or no size at all.

clone_size: once; v_call: TRBV25-1; j_call: TRBJ1-6; d_call: .; cdr3_aa: CASSEWGSYNSPLHF; cdr3_nt: TGTGCCAGCAGTGAATGGGGCAGTTATAATTCACCCCTCCACTTT
clone_size: .; v_call: TRBV5-6; j_call: TRBJ1-5; d_call: TRBD1; cdr3_aa: CASSAGQGYQPQHF; cdr3_nt: TGTGCCAGCAGCGCCGGACAGGGGTATCAGCCCCAGCATTTT
clone_size: .; v_call: TRBV9; j_call: TRBJ2-7; d_call: TRBD2; cdr3_aa: CASSPSGGSYEQYF; cdr3_nt: TGTGCCAGCAGCCCTAGCGGGGGGTCCTACGAGCAGTACTTC
clone_size: .; v_call: TRBV28; j_call: TRBJ2-6; d_call: .; cdr3_aa: CASSLLQNTGANVLTF; cdr3_nt: TGTGCCAGCAGTTTACTTCAGAACACCGGGGCCAACGTCCTGACTTTC
clone_size: .; v_call: TRBV7-8; j_call: TRBJ1-4; d_call: TRBD1; cdr3_aa: CASSLLRGSGNEKLFF; cdr3_nt: TGTGCCAGCAGCTTACTCAGGGGGTCGGGTAATGAAAAACTGTTTTTT
clone_size: .; v_call: TRBV9; j_call: TRBJ2-7; d_call: TRBD1; cdr3_aa: CASSVAVGQGSEQYF; cdr3_nt: TGTGCCAGCAGCGTAGCTGTGGGACAGGGGAGCGAGCAGTACTTC
clone_size: .; v_call: TRBV10-2; j_call: TRBJ1-1; d_call: TRBD1; cdr3_aa: CASRQGTGTEAFF; cdr3_nt: TGCGCCAGCAGACAGGGGACGGGAACTGAAGCTTTCTTT
clone_size: .; v_call: TRBV5-8; j_call: TRBJ2-5; d_call: TRBD1; cdr3_aa: CASSRTWGQDLQETQYF; cdr3_nt: TGTGCCAGCAGCAGAACATGGGGACAGGACCTCCAAGAGACCCAGTACTTC
clone_size: .; v_call: TRBV4-3; j_call: TRBJ1-3; d_call: .; cdr3_aa: CASSLGREDTIYF; cdr3_nt: TGCGCCAGCAGCTTGGGCAGGGAGGACACCATATATTTT
clone_size: once; v_call: TRBV3-1/TRBV3-2; j_call: TRBJ1-5; d_call: .; cdr3_aa: CASSPDSAPSRPQHF; cdr3_nt: TGTGCCAGCAGCCCCGACTCCGCTCCCTCGCGGCCCCAGCATTTT